The next 27 T cell receptor beta chains were all read from a single sample in a study of blood T cell repertoires in COVID-19. Sequencing was performed with immunoSEQ multiplex PCR; in TCRdb, only in-frame clones are kept and a portion is missing. The profile shows about 270,000 clones, approximately 90% of them singletons. Sample: PBMCs or T cells enriched from blood (not recorded which). These receptors were collected from a man in his forties or fifties who had been exposed to COVID-19.

The chain is built from TRBV9 and TRBJ2-7; D possibly corresponds to TRBD2 (5 bases). Germline CDR1 and CDR2: SGDLS and YYNGEE. The ends were cut back, 4 bases at V and 2 bases at J, with 25 bases in the middle. CDR3 length equals 18 residues. CDR3 sequence: CASSPSPNHLPGTYEQYF. CDR3 DNA sequence: TGTGCCAGCAGCCCAAGTCCCAACCATTTACCGGGAACCTACGAGCAGTACTTC.

This clone was found once. The chain is built from TRBV19 and TRBJ1-6, with TRBD1 as a possible D gene (6 bases). The V end was cut by 6 bases, the J end by 0 bases, with 15 bases between. From germline, CDR1 is LNHDA and CDR2 SQIVND (reference sequence). This CDR3 has 17 residues. DNA for the CDR3: TGTGCCAGTAGGATAAAAACAGGGACCTCCTATAATTCACCCCTCCACTTT. Translating gives CASRIKTGTSYNSPLHF. The full variable domain, with the rest looked up from reference TRBV19 and TRBJ1-6, is DGGITQSPKYLFRKEGQNVTLSCEQNLNHDAMYWYRQDPGQGLRLIYYSQIVNDFQKGDIAEGYSVSREKKESFPLTVTSAQKNPTAFYLCASRIKTGTSYNSPLHFGNGTRLTVT.

This rearrangement joins TRBV4-2 to TRBJ2-5; 9 bases match TRBD2. V lost 1 base, J lost 4 bases, and 7 bases stayed unmatched. The CDR3 is made up of 16 amino acids. Germline V CDR1 and CDR2: LGHNA, YNFKEQ. CDR3 loop: CASSQGILAGTETQYF. Written as DNA, the CDR3 is TGTGCCAGCAGCCAAGGGATACTAGCGGGTACAGAGACCCAGTACTTC.

V usage is TRBV11-2 and J usage is TRBJ2-2, with TRBD2 as a possible D gene (5 bases). This CDR3 is built from 14 residues. V gave up 3 bases and J gave up 2 bases, with 7 bases separating them. Germline V gene sequence: CDR1 SGHAT, CDR2 FQNNGV. The CDR3 loop is CASSLGANTGELFF. CDR3 nucleotide sequence: TGTGCCAGCAGCTTGGGAGCTAACACCGGGGAGCTGTTTTTT.

CDR3 sequence: CAWSVQPGGNQPQHF. The DNA for the CDR3 is TGTGCCTGGAGTGTCCAGCCAGGGGGCAATCAGCCCCAGCATTTT. This chain uses TRBV30 with TRBJ1-5; D is possibly TRBD1 (6 bases). The CDR3 loop spans 15 amino acids. CDR1 and CDR2 (germline): GTSNPN, SVGIG (reference sequence). Trimming cost V 0 bases and J 2 bases, with 11 bases left between them.

The chain links TRBV29-1 to TRBJ1-1; D ambiguous. Germline loops: CDR1 SQVTM, CDR2 ANQGSEA. This CDR3 is 11 amino acids long. Trimming removed 6 bases from V and 7 bases from J, with 12 bases in between. DNA for the CDR3: TGCAGCGTGGGGAGTACCTATGAAGCTTTCTTT. Encoded protein: CSVGSTYEAFF.

The chain recombines TRBV4-2 with TRBJ2-7; 12 bases line up with TRBD2. The germline CDR1 and CDR2 sequences are LGHNA and YNFKEQ. Trimming removed 5 bases from V and 4 bases from J; junction bases left unmatched: 0. This CDR3 contains 13 residues. CDR3 nucleotide sequence: TGTGCCAGCAGCGGACTAGCGGGATACGAGCAGTACTTC. Translated: CASSGLAGYEQYF.

The CDR3 sequence: CASSTRTVPTSYEQYF. DNA of the CDR3: TGTGCCAGCAGCACCAGGACAGTTCCCACCTCCTACGAGCAGTACTTC. V usage is TRBV21-1 and J usage is TRBJ2-7; the DNA was not compared with TRBD1, the D call given in the table. TRBV21-1 is deemed a pseudogene. The CDR3 is 16 residues long.

The rearrangement links TRBV28 to TRBJ1-5; D is unclear. The CDR3 consists of 13 residues. Germline CDR1 MDHEN, CDR2 SYDVKM. With 5 bases removed from V and 6 bases from J, the gap between germline ends came to 11 bases. This CDR3 is CASSLGWVQPQHF. The CDR3 nucleotides read TGTGCCAGCAGTCTAGGCTGGGTTCAGCCCCAGCATTTT.

This chain links TRBV4-2 with TRBJ2-2; a possible D gene is TRBD2 (5 bases). With 1 base removed from V and 4 bases from J, the gap between germline ends came to 10 bases. The germline CDR1 and CDR2 sequences are LGHNA and YNFKEQ. There are 15 residues in the CDR3. CDR3 region: CASSQATRSTGELFF. CDR3 DNA: TGTGCCAGCAGCCAAGCTACTAGGAGCACCGGGGAGCTGTTTTTT.

CDR3 sequence (DNA): TGTGCCAGCAGCCAGAGCAGTCCAGGGAACTATGGCTACACCTTC. Amino acids: CASSQSSPGNYGYTF. The gene calls are TRBV4-2 and TRBJ1-2; perhaps TRBD1 as D (5 bases). This CDR3 is 15 amino acids long. Germline-derived CDR1 and CDR2 are LGHNA and YNFKEQ. Trimming took 3 bases from V and 2 from J, leaving 13 bases between them.

The chain joins TRBV7-9 to TRBJ1-6; D ambiguous. V shed 5 bases and J shed 10 bases, with 15 bases lying between them. The CDR3 runs 14 residues. CDR1 is SEHNR, CDR2 FQNEAQ, per germline (reference sequence). The CDR3 sequence: CASSPPTNPSPLHF. CDR3 in DNA: TGTGCCAGCAGCCCCCCGACAAACCCCTCACCCCTCCACTTT.

This sequence joins TRBV7-2 and TRBJ2-7; D might be TRBD2 (7 bases). Germline V lookup: CDR1 SGHTA, CDR2 FQGNSA. The germline V and J ends were trimmed by 0 bases and 3 bases, with 12 bases remaining between them. This CDR3 is built from 15 residues. The CDR3 DNA reads as TGTGCCAGCAGCTTAGCGTCGGGGGGCCTCTACGAGCAGTACTTC. It yields the protein CASSLASGGLYEQYF.

This clone was counted once. This chain links TRBV5-4 with TRBJ1-2, with TRBD1 as a possible D gene (5 bases). This CDR3 is built from 13 residues. Germline CDR1 is SGHNT and CDR2 is YYREEE (reference sequence). Deletions cut 3 bases from V and 7 bases from J, with 13 bases between. Written as DNA, the CDR3 is TGTGCCAGCAGCTCGCCTTGGGGGGTTGGCTACACCTTC. Amino acid sequence: CASSSPWGVGYTF.

This clone showed up just once. This chain connects TRBV19 to TRBJ1-1, with a weak D call TRBD1 (5 bases). This CDR3 has 14 amino acids. V lost 1 base and J 0 bases, leaving 6 bases between the germline ends. CDR1 is LNHDA and CDR2 is SQIVND in the germline V gene (reference sequence). CDR3 loop: CASSIGQMNTEAFF. The CDR3 bases are TGTGCCAGTAGTATAGGACAGATGAACACTGAAGCTTTCTTT. Full variable domain (missing parts from reference TRBV19 and TRBJ1-1): DGGITQSPKYLFRKEGQNVTLSCEQNLNHDAMYWYRQDPGQGLRLIYYSQIVNDFQKGDIAEGYSVSREKKESFPLTVTSAQKNPTAFYLCASSIGQMNTEAFFGQGTRLTVV.

J is TRBJ2-1 and V is TRBV9; 9 bases line up with TRBD1. The V segment lost 1 base and the J segment 8 bases; nucleotides outside the gene matches: 4. Germline-derived CDR1 and CDR2 are SGDLS and YYNGEE. This CDR3 region has 14 residues. The CDR3: CASSVTGGADEQFF. The CDR3 DNA reads TGTGCCAGCAGCGTAACAGGGGGCGCCGATGAGCAGTTCTTC.

The V and J genes are TRBV9 and TRBJ2-1; TRBD2 is a possible D gene (6 bases). Looked up from germline, CDR1 is SGDLS and CDR2 is YYNGEE. Deletions cut 3 bases from V and 5 bases from J, with 15 bases between. The CDR3 has 15 amino acids. CDR3 in amino acids: CASSGGTNFDNEQFF. CDR3 DNA sequence: TGTGCCAGCAGCGGCGGGACGAACTTCGACAATGAGCAGTTCTTC.

This clone was picked up one time. J is TRBJ2-6 and V is TRBV4-1; D is uncertain. V was shortened by 1 base and J by 0 bases, with 7 bases between the two germline ends. The length of the CDR3 is 16 residues. From germline, CDR1 is MGHRA and CDR2 YSYEKL. CDR3 sequence reads: CASSQVRSSGANVLTF. CDR3 nucleotides: TGCGCCAGCAGCCAAGTCCGGAGCTCTGGGGCCAACGTCCTGACTTTC.

V usage is TRBV5-1 and J usage is TRBJ2-7; 9 bases map to TRBD1. J gave up 2 bases and V 2 bases, and 11 bases lay outside the gene matches. Germline V lookup: CDR1 SGHRS, CDR2 YFSETQ. This CDR3 is built from 17 residues. The CDR3 is CASSLVRGTGYPYEQYF. CDR3 coding DNA: TGCGCCAGCAGCTTAGTCCGCGGGACAGGGTACCCCTACGAGCAGTACTTC.

In this sample, this clone turned up once. The chain is built from TRBV9 and TRBJ2-5, with D possibly being TRBD2 (5 bases). This CDR3 has 15 residues. Per the germline V gene, CDR1 is SGDLS and CDR2 is YYNGEE. V was pared by 0 bases and J by 1 base, with 10 bases between. CDR3: CASSVGGNLQETQYF. The CDR3 nucleotides read TGTGCCAGCAGCGTAGGAGGGAACCTCCAAGAGACCCAGTACTTC.

The chain links TRBV2 to TRBJ1-4, with 9 nucleotides matching TRBD1. V was pared by 3 bases and J by 8 bases, with 7 bases of the junction left unmatched. Germline-derived CDR1 and CDR2 are SNHLY and FYNNEI. The CDR3 contains 15 residues. CDR3 nucleotides: TGTGCCAGCAGTGAGACGGGACAGGGAACCGAAAAACTGTTTTTT. Its protein is CASSETGQGTEKLFF.

This chain links TRBV6-5 with TRBJ2-5; 8 nucleotides line up with TRBD1. V gave up 0 bases and J gave up 2 bases; unmatched junction bases: 5. The CDR3 extends over 16 amino acids. CDR1 is MNHEY and CDR2 is SVGAGI in the germline V gene. CDR3 protein: CASSYSSRGRQETQYF. The CDR3 nucleotides are TGTGCCAGCAGTTACTCGTCCAGGGGGCGTCAAGAGACCCAGTACTTC.

The chain joins TRBV7-9 to TRBJ2-2; TRBD1 aligns across 7 bases. V was pared by 5 bases and J by 2 bases, with 8 bases of the junction left unmatched. Germline assignment: CDR1 SEHNR and CDR2 FQNEAQ (reference sequence). CDR3 length: 16 amino acids. CDR3 in amino acids: CASSHQGQSNTGELFF. In DNA form, the CDR3 reads TGTGCCAGCAGCCACCAGGGACAGTCAAACACCGGGGAGCTGTTTTTT.

The CDR3 region has the DNA TGTGCCAGCAGTCAGGGAGGTAATGGCTACGAGCAGTACTTC. Translated: CASSQGGNGYEQYF. The rearrangement uses TRBV2 and TRBJ2-7; possibly TRBD2 for D (6 bases). The CDR3 contains 14 residues. From germline, CDR1 is SNHLY and CDR2 FYNNEI. V was shortened by 5 bases and J by 3 bases, with 14 bases between the two germline ends.

This clone is a singleton in its sample. CDR3 amino acids: CASSLGQGEVRYEQYF. The CDR3, as DNA: TGTGCCAGCAGTTTGGGACAGGGGGAGGTACGGTACGAGCAGTACTTC. V gene TRBV6-5 combines with J gene TRBJ2-7; 11 bases fit TRBD1. The CDR3 loop spans 16 amino acids. Trimming took 4 bases from V and 4 from J; bases not matched to a gene: 9. In germline, CDR1 is MNHEY, CDR2 SVGAGI.

The V gene is TRBV7-6, the J gene TRBJ2-7; D is uncertain. The CDR3 is 14 amino acids. V was trimmed by 5 bases and J by 2 bases, leaving 13 bases between them. The germline CDR1 and CDR2 sequences are SGHVS and FNYEAQ. In DNA, the CDR3 is TGTGCCAGCAGCCCCAGCGAGATCCCCTACGAGCAGTACTTC. Translating gives CASSPSEIPYEQYF.

V usage is TRBV25-1 and J usage is TRBJ2-7; D gene ambiguous. V shed 2 bases and J shed 1 base, with 18 bases lying between them. The germline CDR1 and CDR2 sequences are MGHDK and SYGVNS. The CDR3 has 17 amino acids. CDR3 residues: CASSETVTSTLSYEQYF. DNA for the CDR3: TGTGCCAGCAGTGAAACCGTAACGAGCACTTTATCCTACGAGCAGTACTTC.